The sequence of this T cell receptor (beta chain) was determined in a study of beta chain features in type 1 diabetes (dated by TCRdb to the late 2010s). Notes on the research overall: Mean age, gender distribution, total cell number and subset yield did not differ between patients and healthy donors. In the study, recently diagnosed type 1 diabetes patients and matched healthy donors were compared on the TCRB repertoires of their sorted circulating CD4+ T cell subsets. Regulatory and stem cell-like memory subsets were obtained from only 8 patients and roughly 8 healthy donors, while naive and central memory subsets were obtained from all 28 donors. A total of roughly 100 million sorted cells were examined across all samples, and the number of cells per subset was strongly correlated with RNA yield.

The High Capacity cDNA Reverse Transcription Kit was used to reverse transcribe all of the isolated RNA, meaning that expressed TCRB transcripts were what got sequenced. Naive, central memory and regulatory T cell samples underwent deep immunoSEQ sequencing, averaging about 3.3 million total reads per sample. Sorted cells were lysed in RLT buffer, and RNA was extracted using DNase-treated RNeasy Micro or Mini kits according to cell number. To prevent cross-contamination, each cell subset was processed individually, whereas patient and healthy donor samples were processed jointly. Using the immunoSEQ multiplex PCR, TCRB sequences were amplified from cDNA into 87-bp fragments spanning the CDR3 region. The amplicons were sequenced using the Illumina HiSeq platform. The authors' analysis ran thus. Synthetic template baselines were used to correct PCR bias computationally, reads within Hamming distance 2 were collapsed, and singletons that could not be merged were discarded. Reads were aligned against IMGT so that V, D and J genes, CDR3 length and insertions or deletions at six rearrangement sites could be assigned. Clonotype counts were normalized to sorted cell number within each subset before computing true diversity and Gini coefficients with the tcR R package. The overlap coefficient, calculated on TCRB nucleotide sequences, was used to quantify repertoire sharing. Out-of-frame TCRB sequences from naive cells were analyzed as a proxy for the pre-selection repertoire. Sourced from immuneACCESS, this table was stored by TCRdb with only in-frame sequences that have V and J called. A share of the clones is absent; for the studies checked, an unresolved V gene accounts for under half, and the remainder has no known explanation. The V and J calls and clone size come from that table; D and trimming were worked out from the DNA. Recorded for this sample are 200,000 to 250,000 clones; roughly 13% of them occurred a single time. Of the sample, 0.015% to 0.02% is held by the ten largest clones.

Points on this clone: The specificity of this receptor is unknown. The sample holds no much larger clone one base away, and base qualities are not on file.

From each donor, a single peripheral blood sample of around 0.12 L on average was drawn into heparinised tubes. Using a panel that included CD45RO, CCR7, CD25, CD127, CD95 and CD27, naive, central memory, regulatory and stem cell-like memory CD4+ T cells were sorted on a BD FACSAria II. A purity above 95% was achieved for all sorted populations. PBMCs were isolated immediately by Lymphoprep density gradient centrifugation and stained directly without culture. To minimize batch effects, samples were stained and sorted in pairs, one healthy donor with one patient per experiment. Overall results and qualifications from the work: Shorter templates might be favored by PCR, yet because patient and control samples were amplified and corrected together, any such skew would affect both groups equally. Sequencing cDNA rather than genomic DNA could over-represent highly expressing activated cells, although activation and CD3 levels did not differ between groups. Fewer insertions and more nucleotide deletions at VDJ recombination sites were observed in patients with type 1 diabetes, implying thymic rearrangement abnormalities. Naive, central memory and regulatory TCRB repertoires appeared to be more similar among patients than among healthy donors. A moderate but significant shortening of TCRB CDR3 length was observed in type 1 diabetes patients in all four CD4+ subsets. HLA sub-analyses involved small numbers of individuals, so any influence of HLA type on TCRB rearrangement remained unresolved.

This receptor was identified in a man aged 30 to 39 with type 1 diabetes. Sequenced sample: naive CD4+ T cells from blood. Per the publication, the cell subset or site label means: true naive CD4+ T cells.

The CDR3 is CASSVGPPGGGSGNEQYF. The nucleotide sequence reads as follows: TGTGCCAGCAGCGTAGGTCCGCCGGGGGGCGGGAGTGGCAACGAGCAGTACTTC. The sequence is built from TRBV9 and TRBJ2-7; TRBD2 is perhaps the D gene, given 7 matching bases. Its CDR3 holds 18 amino acids, cysteine through phenylalanine. The CDR3 DNA has 54 bases and is translated from base 1. The CDR1 and CDR2 encoded by the germline V gene are SGDLS and YYNGEE. Trimming at the junction amounts to 0 bases on V and 5 bases on J, and the germline ends lie 24 bases apart.